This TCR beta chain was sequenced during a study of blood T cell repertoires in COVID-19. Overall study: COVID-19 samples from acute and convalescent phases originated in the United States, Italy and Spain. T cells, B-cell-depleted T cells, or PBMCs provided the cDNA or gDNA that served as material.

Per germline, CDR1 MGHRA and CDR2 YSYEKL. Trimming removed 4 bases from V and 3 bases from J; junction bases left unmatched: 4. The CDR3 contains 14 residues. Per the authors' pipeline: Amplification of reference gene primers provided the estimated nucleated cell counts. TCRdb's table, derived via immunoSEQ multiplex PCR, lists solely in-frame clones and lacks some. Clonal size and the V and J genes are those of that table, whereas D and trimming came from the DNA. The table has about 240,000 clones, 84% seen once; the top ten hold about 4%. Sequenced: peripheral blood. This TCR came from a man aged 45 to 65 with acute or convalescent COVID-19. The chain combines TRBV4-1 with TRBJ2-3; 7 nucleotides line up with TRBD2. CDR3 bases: TGCGCCAGCAGCCCGGCGGGGGTTACAGATACGCAGTATTTT. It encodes CASSPAGVTDTQYF.